The entry that follows covers one TCR beta chain sequence. Its antigen remains unknown. These data originate in a study of siplizumab effects on memory and regulatory T cells. Assay used: immunoSEQ multiplex PCR; TCRdb lists only in-frame clones, some missing. The sample yields around 99,000 clones, approximately 90% seen once. General study findings and limits: Alloreactive sequences tracing back to unstimulated CD4+ memory cells were significantly reduced by siplizumab.

This CDR3 is 17 amino acids long. Germline V CDR1 and CDR2: LGHNA, YNFKEQ. Trimming took 1 base from V and 5 from J, leaving 20 bases between them. J is TRBJ1-1 and V is TRBV4-2; TRBD1 is a possible D gene (6 bases). Material for sequencing was Tregs sorted from blood. The receptor's source is a human donor in good health. The CDR3 loop reads CASSQGGHSKGGTEAFF. The CDR3, as DNA: TGTGCCAGCAGCCAAGGGGGACATTCCAAAGGAGGGACTGAAGCTTTCTTT.